This TCR beta chain was captured by sequencing in a study of cytomegalovirus exposure and HLA in healthy donors. Background on the study: An early data release held approximately 80 million unique TCRs from HLA-typed donors. Researchers found that approximately 77% of 398 genotyped donors fell within the Caucasian-associated ancestry cluster. Overall study findings and caveats: A missense variant in DCLRE1C was later tied to TCR beta V- and J-gene trimming.

Both 60 Vbeta primers and 13 Jbeta primers went into the PCR. Authors' data handling: Later work found tens of millions of unique TCR beta chains, with about 10 million shared. TCRdb keeps only in-frame clones here, not all; method: immunoSEQ multiplex PCR. The V and J calls and clone size were taken over from that table, and D and trimming were inferred from the DNA. The sample contains around 120,000 clones, 80% of which appear only once. The CDR3 runs 14 residues. The germline V and J ends were trimmed by 4 bases and 2 bases, with 12 bases remaining between them. Per germline, CDR1 SGHDN and CDR2 FVKESK. As regards this clone: The target antigen is unknown.

V gene TRBV14 combines with J gene TRBJ2-7, with D possibly being TRBD1 (6 bases). The clonotype comes from a man aged 30-40 years in good health and CMV-seronegative. Sequencing was carried out using PBMCs. The CDR3 nucleotides are TGTGCCAGCAGCCGCGGACAGTCCCCCTACGAGCAGTACTTC. Its translation is CASSRGQSPYEQYF.